The following is a T cell receptor (beta chain) sequence with its context. Its antigen is currently unknown. A deep-level run was used for the assay. Assay: immunoSEQ multiplex PCR; the TCRdb copy retains only in-frame clones and omits some. Of 2 million to 2.5 million clones detected, 85% to 95% appear once; the ten largest clones hold around 0.35%. These data belong to a study of shared clonotypes between healthy human individuals. General observations from the study: Even with large depth, rarefaction showed that sorted-subset sequencing was incomplete. Researchers sampled blood only, noting tissue repertoires likely differ. Among non-shared clonotypes, generation probabilities were lower than among those shared by all four donors.

Trimming stripped 3 bases from V and 5 bases from J, with 14 bases between. Per the germline V gene, CDR1 is LNHNV and CDR2 is YYDKDF (reference sequence). The CDR3 length is 14 residues. Sequencing was done on a sample of naive CD4+ T cells from PBMCs. The subset was: CD45RA+ positively selected. The rearrangement joins TRBV15 to TRBJ2-7; no clear D gene. This clonotype originated in a man between 18 and 35 years old in good health. Some clones in this sample may be carry-over from other donors' samples. This CDR3 is CATSSAYPAHEQYF. The CDR3 nucleotides are TGTGCCACCAGCAGCGCTTACCCCGCCCACGAGCAGTACTTC.